This TCR beta chain originates from a study of PD-1 blockade in classical Hodgkin lymphoma. Clones were sequenced by immunoSEQ multiplex PCR, and TCRdb holds only the in-frame ones, with some missing. The sample carries 66,000 or so clones, 71% recorded once. Germline CDR1 and CDR2: SGHTS and YDEGEE. The length of the CDR3 is 15 residues. Trimming pared 1 base from V and 4 bases from J, leaving 13 bases between. There was relapse after autologous stem cell transplantation in every patient, and there was variation in brentuximab vedotin exposure. The sequencing here drew on peripheral blood mononuclear cells (PBMCs), taken before the second cycle of nivolumab. This TCR was sampled from a human donor with classical Hodgkin lymphoma. V and J are TRBV5-8 and TRBJ2-3; D may be TRBD1 or TRBD2 (6 bases each). The CDR3 protein is CASSLTGRYADTQYF. The CDR3 coding sequence is TGTGCCAGCAGCTTGACAGGGAGGTACGCAGATACGCAGTATTTT.